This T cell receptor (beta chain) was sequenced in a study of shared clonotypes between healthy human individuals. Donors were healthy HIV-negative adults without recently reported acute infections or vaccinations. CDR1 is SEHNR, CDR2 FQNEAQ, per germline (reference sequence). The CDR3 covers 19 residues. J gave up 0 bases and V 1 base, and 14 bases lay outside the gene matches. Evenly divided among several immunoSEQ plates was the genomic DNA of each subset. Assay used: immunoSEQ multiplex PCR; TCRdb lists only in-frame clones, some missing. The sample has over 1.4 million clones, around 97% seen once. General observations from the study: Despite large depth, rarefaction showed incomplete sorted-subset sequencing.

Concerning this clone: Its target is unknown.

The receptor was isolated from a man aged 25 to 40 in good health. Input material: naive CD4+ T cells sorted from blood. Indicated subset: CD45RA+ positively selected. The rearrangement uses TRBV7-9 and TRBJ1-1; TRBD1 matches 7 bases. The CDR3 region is CASSLVGERDRLLNTEAFF. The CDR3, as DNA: TGTGCCAGCAGCTTAGTGGGCGAGAGGGACAGACTATTGAACACTGAAGCTTTCTTT.